The rows below give T cell receptor beta chains drawn from one sample of a study of blood T cell repertoires in COVID-19. The data were produced by immunoSEQ multiplex PCR, yet TCRdb's version contains in-frame clones alone and is incomplete. Among about 27,000 clones, around 86% were seen once, and the ten largest hold about 8.3%. Material for sequencing was peripheral blood. Receptors originate from a man aged 50-59 years with active COVID-19. CDR3s include the opening cysteine and the closing phenylalanine or tryptophan. D genes are given only for firm matches. Rows give clone size only sometimes, using once, few, many, or a class for an expanded clone.

D gene | J gene | clone size | V gene | CDR3 protein | CDR3 DNA
- | TRBJ1-1 | - | TRBV5-5 | CASIAWAENTEAFF | TGTGCCAGCATCGCGTGGGCAGAGAACACTGAAGCTTTCTTT
- | TRBJ2-5 | - | TRBV18 | CASSPSSGLQETQYF | TGTGCCAGCTCACCGTCTTCAGGCCTCCAAGAGACCCAGTACTTC
TRBD1 | TRBJ2-5 | - | TRBV24-1 | CATSDFDRAETQYF | TGTGCCACCAGTGATTTCGACAGGGCAGAGACCCAGTACTTC
TRBD1 | TRBJ1-2 | - | TRBV4-3 | CASSQRQGVNYGYTF | TGCGCCAGCAGCCAGCGACAGGGGGTGAACTATGGCTACACCTTC
TRBD2 | TRBJ2-3 | - | TRBV11-2 | CASSARLAGGTDTQYF | TGTGCCAGCAGCGCAAGACTAGCGGGAGGCACAGATACGCAGTATTTT
- | TRBJ2-7 | - | TRBV5-5 | CASSPVWASYEQYF | TGTGCCAGCAGCCCCGTCTGGGCGTCTTACGAGCAGTACTTC
TRBD1 | TRBJ2-7 | - | TRBV28 | CASSWTGDSYEQYF | TGTGCCAGCAGTTGGACAGGAGACTCCTACGAGCAGTACTTC
- | TRBJ1-5 | - | TRBV3-1/TRBV3-2 | CASSYINQPQHF | TGTGCCAGCAGCTATATTAATCAGCCCCAGCATTTT
- | TRBJ1-4 | few | TRBV15 | CATSRDREGLFF | TGTGCCACCAGCAGAGACAGGGAGGGACTGTTTTTT
- | TRBJ2-1 | - | TRBV6-5 | CASTGSSKFF | TGTGCCAGCACCGGGAGCAGTAAGTTCTTC
- | TRBJ2-5 | - | TRBV24-1 | CATSDHRHGRWGEEGETQYF | TGTGCCACCAGTGACCACCGCCATGGGCGTTGGGGGGAGGAGGGGGAGACCCAGTACTTC
TRBD2 | TRBJ2-3 | once | TRBV11-3 | CASSLDTSGRGGAQYF | TGTGCCAGCAGCTTAGATACGAGCGGGCGGGGGGGTGCGCAGTATTTT
- | TRBJ1-1 | - | TRBV5-4 | CASSSYTEAFF | TGTGCCAGCAGCTCTTACACTGAAGCTTTCTTT
- | TRBJ1-2 | - | TRBV5-1 | CASSLTSTGPYGYTF | TGCGCCAGCAGCTTGACGTCGACAGGACCCTATGGCTACACCTTC
TRBD1 | TRBJ1-5 | - | TRBV18 | CASSPLGTGNNQPQHF | TGTGCCAGCTCACCACTCGGGACAGGCAACAATCAGCCCCAGCATTTT
- | TRBJ1-5 | - | TRBV30 | CAWSEGLYNQPQHF | TGTGCCTGGAGTGAGGGGCTGTACAATCAGCCCCAGCATTTT
- | TRBJ2-5 | - | TRBV29-1 | CSIVRQGGQETQYF | TGCAGCATTGTCCGCCAGGGGGGCCAAGAGACCCAGTACTTC
TRBD1 | TRBJ1-2 | - | TRBV7-2 | CASSSSRGRSYGYTF | TGTGCCAGCAGCTCATCCAGGGGGCGCAGCTATGGCTACACCTTC
TRBD2 | TRBJ2-1 | - | TRBV29-1 | CSVDGLAGNNEQFF | TGCAGCGTTGACGGACTAGCGGGTAACAATGAGCAGTTCTTC
- | TRBJ2-7 | few | TRBV28 | CASSFNYEQYF | TGTGCCAGCAGTTTTAATTACGAGCAGTACTTC
TRBD1 | TRBJ2-2 | - | TRBV24-1 | CATSEGQRYTGELFF | TGTGCCACCAGCGAGGGACAGCGGTACACCGGGGAGCTGTTTTTT
- | TRBJ1-4 | - | TRBV5-1 | CASSLAQGLTNEKLFF | TGCGCCAGCAGCTTGGCCCAGGGGTTAACTAATGAAAAACTGTTTTTT